This T cell receptor beta chain comes out of a study of a mutant IDH1 vaccine in newly diagnosed glioma (dated by TCRdb to the early 2020s). At the level of the whole study: Eight vaccinations were administered to patients in weeks 1, 3, 5, 7, 11, 15, 19 and 23, corresponding to visits V03 through V10. Six visits were used for peripheral blood collection: V03 (baseline), V05, V07, V10, V12 and V13. Before enrollment, most patients had been given radiochemotherapy with temozolomide as standard therapy, while the rest had received either radiotherapy alone or temozolomide alone. Of the 25 to 40 patients who were treated, 62.5% were male and around 40% were female, and the mean age was about 37 years. Vaccination started 4-6 weeks after radiotherapy alone, or was given together with temozolomide cycles in the groups whose treatment included chemotherapy. Longitudinal TCRB deep sequencing was done for 25 to 30 treated patients, wherever samples were available for exploratory analyses. Study-level results and caveats: Vaccine-induced immune responses across multiple MHC alleles were detected in 90% to 95% of patients. Pseudoprogression seemed to be unrelated to changes in the top peripheral T cell clonotypes found by TCRB sequencing. The authors stated that sample limitations prevented analyses of patient blood samples from being reproduced. Availability determined which PBMC samples were chosen for TCRB deep sequencing.

Trimming removed 6 bases from V and 3 bases from J, leaving 15 bases between the germline ends. Per the germline V gene (reference sequence), MNHEY is the CDR1 and SMNVEV is the CDR2. From cysteine to phenylalanine, the CDR3 is 14 amino acids long. This entry keeps only the CDR3 DNA: 42 bases, framed from base 1. Concerning this clone itself: It has no known antigen specificity. The record has no base qualities; no much larger clone is one base away.

Explained via the paper, the time point label denotes: week 5, during vaccination. A 20-mer mutant IDH1 peptide at 300 micrograms in Montanide made up each vaccine dose, which was injected subcutaneously together with topical imiquimod. All donors had newly diagnosed IDH1-mutant astrocytomas of WHO grade 3 or 4 that showed loss of nuclear ATRX. The samples were drawn from NOA16, a multicentre, single-arm, open-label phase I trial in Germany that tested a mutant IDH1 peptide vaccine in humans for the first time. The DNeasy Blood and Tissue Kit was used to extract genomic DNA from EDTA blood for TCRB sequencing. Library generation was performed with the immunoSEQ multiplex PCR assay. The hsTCRB Kit was used according to the manufacturer's protocol to amplify rearranged TCR beta chain sequences. An Illumina MiSeq was used to sequence the TCRB libraries. In the source study's methods: Demultiplexing, trimming and gene mapping were performed with the kit vendor's proprietary platform. Imported from immuneACCESS, the table was reduced by TCRdb to in-frame sequences with V and J called. These copies leave out some clones; in studies compared against another copy, an unresolved V gene accounts for under half, and the cause of the remainder is not known. The DNA gave D and trimming, while V, J and clone size come from that table. For this sample the table gives fewer than 40,000 clones, of which 75% to 80% were detected only once. Approximately 5.7% of the sample goes to the ten largest clones.

The sequence is built from TRBV27 and TRBJ2-7; TRBD1 is a possible D gene, resting on 5 matching bases. The sequencing here drew on PBMCs, taken from a glioma patient whose treatment included an IDH1 peptide vaccine. This sequence was found in a man in his forties or fifties with glioma. The CDR3 region: CASSDLGHYYEQYF. The DNA is as follows: TGTGCCAGCAGCGACCTCGGACATTACTACGAGCAGTACTTC.